This T cell receptor beta chain was documented in a study of T cells in localized non-small cell lung cancer. Only in-frame clones appear in the TCRdb table, and some are missing; sequencing was by immunoSEQ multiplex PCR. The repertoire holds over 1,500 clones, with roughly a quarter as singletons. Study-wide points: The study linked higher blood T cell density to longer overall survival. Multi-region tumor sequencing was not done, so intratumor heterogeneity could not be excluded. Measurement of T cell clonality placed uninvolved adjacent lung highest, above the level in tumor.

This clone has a handful of counts. What it binds is unknown. Per the germline V gene, CDR1 is SQVTM and CDR2 is ANQGSEA. V lost 7 bases, J lost 5 bases, and 19 bases lay in between. The CDR3 has 14 residues. This sequence was found in a man between 40 and 75 years old with stage II squamous cell lung carcinoma. The sequencing used normal lung tissue next to the tumor, collected before any cancer treatment. The gene calls are TRBV29-1 and TRBJ2-3; perhaps TRBD2 as D (5 bases). The CDR3 sequence: CSASRGEVQDTQYF. The CDR3 nucleotides read TGCAGCGCCTCACGGGGAGAAGTACAAGATACGCAGTATTTT.